This TCR beta chain is drawn from a study of blood T cell repertoires in COVID-19. Study as a whole: Sites across the United States, Italy and Spain contributed samples from acute and convalescent COVID-19. PBMCs, B-cell-depleted T cells, or T cells were the source of the cDNA or gDNA that made up the material.

J gave up 3 bases and V 1 base, and 3 bases lay outside the gene matches. The CDR3 loop spans 15 amino acids. Germline CDR1 reads MGHRA; CDR2 reads YSYEKL. Original processing notes: Amplifying reference gene primers gave estimates of nucleated cell counts. Repertoires were generated with immunoSEQ multiplex PCR, while TCRdb's copy carries only in-frame clones and drops some. D and trimming were read from the DNA, whereas the V and J calls and clone size are those reported in that table. This table holds approximately 150,000 clones, approximately 89% found once. The sequence was obtained from a human donor in a cohort sampled during active COVID-19. V is TRBV4-1 and J is TRBJ2-7, with TRBD1 matching over 10 bases. The sample comprised peripheral blood. The CDR3 reads CASSQVGQGVYEQYF. The CDR3 bases are TGCGCCAGCAGCCAAGTCGGACAGGGGGTCTACGAGCAGTACTTC.